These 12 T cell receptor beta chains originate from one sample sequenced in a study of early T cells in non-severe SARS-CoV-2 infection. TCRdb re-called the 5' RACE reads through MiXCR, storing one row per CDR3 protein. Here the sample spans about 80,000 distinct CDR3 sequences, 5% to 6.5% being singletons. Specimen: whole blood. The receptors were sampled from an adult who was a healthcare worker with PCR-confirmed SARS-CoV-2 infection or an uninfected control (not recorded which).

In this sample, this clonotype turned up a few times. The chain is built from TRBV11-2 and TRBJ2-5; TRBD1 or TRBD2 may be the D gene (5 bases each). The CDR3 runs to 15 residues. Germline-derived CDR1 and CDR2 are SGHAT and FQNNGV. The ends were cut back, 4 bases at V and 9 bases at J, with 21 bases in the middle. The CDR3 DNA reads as TGTGCCAGCAGCTCCACCTTGGGGGATTTTAAGTCCCAGTACTTC. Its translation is CASSSTLGDFKSQYF.

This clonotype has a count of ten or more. This CDR3 reads CASSRDYEKGSDTQYF. The CDR3 region has the DNA TGTGCCAGCAGCCGGGACTACGAGAAGGGGTCAGATACGCAGTATTTT. The chain employs TRBV5-6 and TRBJ2-3, with 7 bases lining up with TRBD2. The V gene's germline CDR1 is SGHDT and CDR2 YYEEEE. The CDR3 is 16 residues long. J lost 4 bases, V lost 4 bases, and 12 bases had no gene match.

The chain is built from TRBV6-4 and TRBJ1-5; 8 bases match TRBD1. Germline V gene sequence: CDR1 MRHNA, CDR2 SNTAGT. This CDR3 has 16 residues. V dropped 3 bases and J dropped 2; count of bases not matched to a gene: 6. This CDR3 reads CASSEKQGVGNQPQHF. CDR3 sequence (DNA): TGTGCCAGCAGTGAAAAACAGGGGGTGGGCAATCAGCCCCAGCATTTT.

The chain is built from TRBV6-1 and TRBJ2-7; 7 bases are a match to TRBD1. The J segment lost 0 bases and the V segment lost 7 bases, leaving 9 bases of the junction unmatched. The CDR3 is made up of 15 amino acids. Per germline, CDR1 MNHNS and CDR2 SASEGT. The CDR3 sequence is CASNSRTGSSYEQYF. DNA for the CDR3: TGTGCCAGCAACTCCCGGACAGGAAGCTCCTACGAGCAGTACTTC.

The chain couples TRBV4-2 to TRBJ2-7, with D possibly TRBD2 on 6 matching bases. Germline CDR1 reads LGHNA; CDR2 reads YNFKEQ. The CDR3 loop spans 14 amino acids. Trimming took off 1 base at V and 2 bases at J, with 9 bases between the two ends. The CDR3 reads CASSQARETYEQYF. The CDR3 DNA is TGTGCCAGCAGCCAAGCCCGGGAGACCTACGAGCAGTACTTC.

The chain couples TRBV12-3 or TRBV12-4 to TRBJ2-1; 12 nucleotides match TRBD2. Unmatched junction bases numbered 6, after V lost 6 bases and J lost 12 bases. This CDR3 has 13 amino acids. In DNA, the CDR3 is TGTGCCAGCAGGCCGGGACTAGCGGGTGTGCAGTTCTTC. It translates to CASRPGLAGVQFF.

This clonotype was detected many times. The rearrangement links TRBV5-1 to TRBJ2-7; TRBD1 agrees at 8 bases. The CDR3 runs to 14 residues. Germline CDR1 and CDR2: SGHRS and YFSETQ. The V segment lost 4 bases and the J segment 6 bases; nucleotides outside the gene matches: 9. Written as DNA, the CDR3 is TGCGCCAGCAGCATCCTTTCAGGGGGCCTCGAGCAGTACTTC. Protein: CASSILSGGLEQYF.

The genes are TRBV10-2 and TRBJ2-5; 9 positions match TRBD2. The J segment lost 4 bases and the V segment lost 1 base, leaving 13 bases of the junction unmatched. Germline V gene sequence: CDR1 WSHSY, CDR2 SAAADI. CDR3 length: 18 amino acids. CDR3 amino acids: CASSEWNSGGTITETQYF. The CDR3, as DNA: TGCGCCAGCAGTGAGTGGAATAGCGGGGGTACGATAACAGAGACCCAGTACTTC.

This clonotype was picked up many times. The CDR3 sequence: CSGSRLRLAGEFGEQYF. CDR3 nucleotides: TGCAGTGGCTCGCGCCTTAGGCTAGCGGGGGAATTCGGCGAGCAGTACTTC. The V gene is TRBV20-1, the J gene TRBJ2-7, with 10 bases fitting TRBD2. This CDR3 has 17 residues. The V segment lost 7 bases and the J segment 6 bases; nucleotides outside the gene matches: 21. Germline V lookup: CDR1 DFQATT, CDR2 SNEGSKA (reference sequence).

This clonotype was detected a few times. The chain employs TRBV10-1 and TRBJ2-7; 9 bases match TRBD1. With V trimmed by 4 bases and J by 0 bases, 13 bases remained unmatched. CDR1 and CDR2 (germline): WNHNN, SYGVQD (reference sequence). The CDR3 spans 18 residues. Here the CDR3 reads CASSAVPGQGVSSYEQYF. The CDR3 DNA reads TGCGCCAGCAGTGCCGTACCGGGACAGGGAGTCAGCTCCTACGAGCAGTACTTC.

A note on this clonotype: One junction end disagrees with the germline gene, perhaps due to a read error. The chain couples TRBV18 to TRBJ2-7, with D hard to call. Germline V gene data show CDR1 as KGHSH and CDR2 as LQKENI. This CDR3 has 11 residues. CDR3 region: CASSPKSDLTF. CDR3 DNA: TGTGCCAGCTCACCGAAGAGTGATCTGACGTTC.

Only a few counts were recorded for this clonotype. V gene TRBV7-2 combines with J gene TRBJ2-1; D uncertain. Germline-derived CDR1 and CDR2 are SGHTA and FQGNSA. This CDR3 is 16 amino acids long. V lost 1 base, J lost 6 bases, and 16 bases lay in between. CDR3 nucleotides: TGTGCCAGCAGCTTAGTCGGAGAGAGTCGGATCAATGAGCAGTTCTTC. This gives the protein CASSLVGESRINEQFF.